The 27 T cell receptor beta chains below all came from one sample that was sequenced in a study of cytomegalovirus exposure and HLA in healthy donors (dated by TCRdb to 2015 to 2018). The library was made by the immunoSEQ multiplex PCR assay. For the multiplex PCR, a mixture combining 60 forward primers for TCR Vbeta segments and 13 reverse primers for TCR Jbeta segments was used. TCRdb stores this immuneACCESS table with in-frame sequences only. Part of the clones is absent; in the studies checked, under half of the shortfall reflects unresolved V genes, and no reason is known for the rest. The sample table lists over 110,000 clones, approximately 78% of them with a count of one. 6.2% of the sample is taken by the ten largest. The sequencing sample was made of PBMCs. These receptors originate from a woman aged 40 to 50 in good health and CMV-seropositive.

This clone was counted only a few times. The CDR3 DNA reads TGTGCCTGGAACAGCGGGAGGCTAGCCAACGAGCAGTACTTC. Protein product: CAWNSGRLANEQYF. V usage is TRBV30 and J usage is TRBJ2-7; 9 nucleotides line up with TRBD2. Germline assignment: CDR1 GTSNPN and CDR2 SVGIG (reference sequence). With V trimmed by 4 bases and J by 5 bases, 9 bases remained unmatched. This CDR3 is built from 14 residues.

V is TRBV28 and J is TRBJ1-2, with 7 bases lining up with TRBD1. Germline assignment: CDR1 MDHEN and CDR2 SYDVKM. This CDR3 has 14 residues. The V segment lost 5 bases and the J segment 7 bases; nucleotides outside the gene matches: 10. CDR3 region: CASSEKRQGSGYTF. As DNA, the CDR3 is TGTGCCAGCAGTGAGAAACGACAGGGAAGTGGCTACACCTTC.

The chain links TRBV7-9 to TRBJ1-4; D possibly corresponds to TRBD1 (6 bases). V shed 1 base and J shed 8 bases, with 14 bases lying between them. The CDR3 is 15 residues long. CDR1 and CDR2 from the germline V gene are SEHNR and FQNEAQ (reference sequence). DNA for the CDR3: TGTGCCAGCAGCTTAGTCCTGGGGGCGAGGGAAAAACTGTTTTTT. This encodes CASSLVLGAREKLFF.

This clone was detected only a few times. The chain employs TRBV19 and TRBJ2-7; TRBD2 aligns across 13 bases. The CDR3 runs to 14 residues. Germline CDR1 is LNHDA and CDR2 is SQIVND (reference sequence). V shed 8 bases, J shed 1 base, and the junction held 2 bases outside the gene matches. CDR3 nucleotide sequence: TGTGCCAGTGGACTAGCGGGAGTATCCTACGAGCAGTACTTC. It is translated as CASGLAGVSYEQYF.

The chain joins TRBV10-3 to TRBJ2-5, with D perhaps matching TRBD1 (5 bases). V was pared by 4 bases and J by 5 bases, with 11 bases between. CDR1 is ENHRY and CDR2 is SYGVKD in the germline V gene. The CDR3 loop spans 13 amino acids. CDR3 sequence: CAISGGPGETQYF. The CDR3 nucleotides read TGTGCCATCAGTGGGGGCCCAGGGGAGACCCAGTACTTC.

This clone was counted a single time. Other DNA sequences within the sample encode an identical CDR3. The chain combines TRBV18 with TRBJ1-1, with D perhaps matching TRBD1 (6 bases). The V gene's germline CDR1 is KGHSH and CDR2 LQKENI. The V end lost 3 bases, the J end lost 8 bases, and 10 bases lay between the germline ends. There are 12 residues in the CDR3. The CDR3 here is CASSPLQGEAFF. CDR3 in DNA: TGTGCCAGCTCACCTCTACAGGGCGAAGCTTTCTTT.

This chain joins TRBV6-1 and TRBJ2-1; the match to TRBD2 covers 12 bases. This CDR3 has 15 residues. Germline CDR1 reads MNHNS; CDR2 reads SASEGT. V shed 6 bases, J shed 7 bases, and the junction held 7 bases outside the gene matches. The CDR3 region is CASRAALAGGNEQFF. CDR3 sequence (DNA): TGTGCCAGCAGAGCGGCGCTAGCGGGGGGGAATGAGCAGTTCTTC.

This chain connects TRBV29-1 to TRBJ1-2, with no clear D. Germline loops: CDR1 SQVTM, CDR2 ANQGSEA. The length of the CDR3 is 11 residues. Deletions cut 7 bases from V and 6 bases from J, with 12 bases between. CDR3 protein: CSASTVDGYTF. The DNA of the CDR3 is TGCAGCGCCTCAACAGTTGATGGCTACACCTTC.

This rearrangement joins TRBV5-6 to TRBJ1-2, with TRBD1 matching 7 bases. Germline assignment: CDR1 SGHDT and CDR2 YYEEEE. The CDR3 has 14 residues. Trimming cost V 1 base and J 5 bases; bases outside gene matches: 5. In nucleotides, the CDR3 is TGTGCCAGCAGCTTGTGGACAGGTGCATATGGCTACACCTTC. This codes for CASSLWTGAYGYTF. Supplemented by reference TRBV5-6 and TRBJ1-2, the full variable domain reads DAGVTQSPTHLIKTRGQQVTLRCSPKSGHDTVSWYQQALGQGPQFIFQYYEEEERQRGNFPDRFSGHQFPNYSSELNVNALLLGDSALYLCASSLWTGAYGYTFGSGTRLTVV.

J is TRBJ2-1 and V is TRBV18; D may be TRBD2 (6 bases). The CDR3 length is 13 residues. Germline V gives CDR1 KGHSH, CDR2 LQKENI. Trimming pared 5 bases from V and 9 bases from J, leaving 14 bases between. CDR3 region: CASSGGAMSEQFF. DNA of the CDR3: TGTGCCAGCTCAGGCGGGGCTATGAGTGAGCAGTTCTTC.

The V call is TRBV5-6, the J call TRBJ2-7; the D is unclear. CDR1 and CDR2 from the germline V gene are SGHDT and YYEEEE. This CDR3 has 15 amino acids. Trimming took off 5 bases at V and 3 bases at J, with 18 bases between the two ends. In nucleotides, the CDR3 is TGTGCCAGCAGTCACGCACGGCGGAACCACTACGAGCAGTACTTC. Protein: CASSHARRNHYEQYF.

The chain has TRBV7-2 and TRBJ2-7, with TRBD2 as a possible D gene (5 bases). V shed 5 bases and J shed 7 bases, with 18 bases lying between them. The length of the CDR3 is 14 residues. Germline assignment: CDR1 SGHTA and CDR2 FQGNSA. The CDR3 region is CASSPGRGPVEQYF. Written as DNA, the CDR3 is TGTGCCAGCAGCCCAGGAAGAGGGCCGGTGGAGCAGTACTTC.

The chain carries TRBV5-6 and TRBJ1-4, with D unclear. CDR1 is SGHDT and CDR2 is YYEEEE in the germline V gene. The CDR3 covers 15 residues. Trimming removed 0 bases at V and 0 bases at J, with 6 bases between. The CDR3 DNA follows: TGTGCCAGCAGCTTGGGCAGTGCAACTAATGAAAAACTGTTTTTT. Amino acid sequence: CASSLGSATNEKLFF.

The J gene is TRBJ2-3, the V gene TRBV2, with D possibly being TRBD2 (5 bases). CDR1 and CDR2 (germline): SNHLY, FYNNEI. Trimming shortened V by 6 bases and J by 2 bases, and 9 bases separated the two germline ends. The CDR3 extends over 13 amino acids. CDR3 amino acids: CASRLEFTDTQYF. CDR3 sequence (DNA): TGTGCCAGCAGACTAGAATTCACAGATACGCAGTATTTT. Supplemented by reference TRBV2 and TRBJ2-3, the full variable domain reads EPEVTQTPSHQVTQMGQEVILRCVPISNHLYFYWYRQILGQKVEFLVSFYNNEISEKSEIFDDQFSVERPDGSNFTLKIRSTKLEDSAMYFCASRLEFTDTQYFGPGTRLTVL.

The gene calls are TRBV9 and TRBJ1-1, with a weak D call TRBD1 (5 bases). There are 14 residues in the CDR3. V dropped 4 bases and J dropped 1 base, with 11 bases sitting between them. Looked up from germline, CDR1 is SGDLS and CDR2 is YYNGEE. In DNA form, the CDR3 reads TGTGCCAGCAGCCTCCAAACAGGGAACACTGAAGCTTTCTTT. Translating it yields CASSLQTGNTEAFF.

V gene TRBV25-1 combines with J gene TRBJ1-5, with 8 nucleotides matching TRBD1. The length of the CDR3 is 17 residues. Per germline, CDR1 MGHDK and CDR2 SYGVNS. V gave up 2 bases and J gave up 6 bases; unmatched junction bases: 12. CDR3 amino acids: CASSEAGLARGPQPQHF. CDR3 in DNA: TGTGCCAGCAGTGAAGCGGGGCTGGCCAGGGGGCCTCAGCCCCAGCATTTT.

This clone was observed a handful of times. The gene calls are TRBV9 and TRBJ1-5; D is unresolved. V lost 3 bases to trimming and J lost 9 bases, with 13 bases between them. Germline V CDR1 and CDR2: SGDLS, YYNGEE. The CDR3 loop spans 13 amino acids. CDR3 amino acids: CASSATGEGPQHF. The CDR3 coding sequence is TGTGCCAGCAGCGCGACGGGAGAAGGGCCCCAGCATTTT. Full variable domain (remainder filled in from reference TRBV9 and TRBJ1-5): DSGVTQTPKHLITATGQRVTLRCSPRSGDLSVYWYQQSLDQGLQFLIQYYNGEERAKGNILERFSAQQFPDLHSELNLSSLELGDSALYFCASSATGEGPQHFGDGTRLSIL.

The chain couples TRBV4-2 to TRBJ2-1; tentatively, D is TRBD1 (5 bases). V lost 7 bases and J lost 7, with 14 bases in between. This CDR3 has 13 residues. The V gene's germline CDR1 is LGHNA and CDR2 YNFKEQ. CDR3 coding DNA: TGTGCCAGCACTCACGAAAGGGGTAATGAGCAGTTCTTC. Translated, it gives CASTHERGNEQFF.

This clone showed up just a few times. CDR3 sequence reads: CASSPTGFTQYF. CDR3 in DNA: TGTGCCAGCAGCCCCACCGGGTTCACGCAGTATTTT. The J gene is TRBJ2-3, the V gene TRBV7-9, with no clear D. The CDR3 loop spans 12 amino acids. V lost 5 bases and J lost 9, with 12 bases in between. CDR1 is SEHNR and CDR2 is FQNEAQ in the germline V gene (reference sequence).

The J gene is TRBJ2-7, the V gene TRBV6-1; D is possibly TRBD1 (6 bases). CDR3 length: 15 residues. CDR1 and CDR2 (germline): MNHNS, SASEGT. Trimming removed 4 bases from V and 4 bases from J, with 17 bases in between. CDR3 coding DNA: TGTGCCAGCAGTGGTCTAGGACAGTTGGCGTACGAGCAGTACTTC. Its protein is CASSGLGQLAYEQYF.

The chain uses TRBV7-2 and TRBJ2-1; the match to TRBD2 covers 10 bases. The CDR3 has 16 amino acids. V lost 5 bases, J lost 3 bases, and 7 bases stayed unmatched. Germline-derived CDR1 and CDR2 are SGHTA and FQGNSA. CDR3 loop: CASSPALAGGYNEQFF. The CDR3 region has the DNA TGTGCCAGCAGCCCAGCGTTAGCGGGAGGCTACAATGAGCAGTTCTTC.

The CDR3 is CASSPGQGLNTEAFF. The DNA of the CDR3 is TGCGCCAGCAGCCCGGGACAGGGACTTAACACTGAAGCTTTCTTT. The V call is TRBV5-1, the J call TRBJ1-1, with 9 bases identical to TRBD1. Trimming at V came to 4 bases and at J to 2 bases, leaving 6 bases not matched to a gene. CDR1 is SGHRS and CDR2 is YFSETQ in the germline V gene. This CDR3 region has 15 residues.

The chain uses TRBV28 and TRBJ1-2, with 8 bases identical to TRBD1. This CDR3 has 13 amino acids. V lost 2 bases and J lost 6; bases outside the gene matches: 2. Germline-derived CDR1 and CDR2 are MDHEN and SYDVKM. Written as DNA, the CDR3 is TGTGCCAGCAGTTTACCAGGGGGCGATGGCTACACCTTC. This gives the protein CASSLPGGDGYTF.

V usage is TRBV28 and J usage is TRBJ2-6; perhaps TRBD1 as D (6 bases). Germline V CDR1 and CDR2: MDHEN, SYDVKM. This CDR3 contains 15 residues. V was cut by 3 bases and J by 3 bases, with 9 bases left in between. This CDR3 reads CASSLIRGGANVLTF. In DNA form, the CDR3 reads TGTGCCAGCAGTTTGATCAGGGGTGGGGCCAACGTCCTGACTTTC.

This clone turned up a few times. The chain is built from TRBV2 and TRBJ2-3; D not certain. Germline V gives CDR1 SNHLY, CDR2 FYNNEI. V lost 4 bases, J lost 8 bases, and 7 bases lay in between. The length of the CDR3 is 11 residues. CDR3 nucleotides: TGTGCCAGCAGTGTGCGTGTTACGCAGTATTTT. It is translated as CASSVRVTQYF.

This rearrangement joins TRBV28 to TRBJ1-2; the D gene is possibly TRBD1 (5 bases). CDR1 and CDR2 (germline): MDHEN, SYDVKM. V was trimmed by 5 bases and J by 4 bases, leaving 8 bases between them. The CDR3 extends over 12 amino acids. The DNA of the CDR3 is TGTGCCAGCAGTCAGGGTGTCTATGGCTACACCTTC. This encodes CASSQGVYGYTF.

This clone was seen only a few times. The V call is TRBV6-1, the J call TRBJ1-4, with D possibly being TRBD1 (5 bases). The V gene lost 4 bases and the J gene lost 8 bases, with 11 bases spanning the gap. This CDR3 region has 13 residues. Germline-derived CDR1 and CDR2 are MNHNS and SASEGT. In nucleotides, the CDR3 is TGTGCCAGCAGTGGCGGGAGGGGCGAAAAACTGTTTTTT. This translates into CASSGGRGEKLFF.